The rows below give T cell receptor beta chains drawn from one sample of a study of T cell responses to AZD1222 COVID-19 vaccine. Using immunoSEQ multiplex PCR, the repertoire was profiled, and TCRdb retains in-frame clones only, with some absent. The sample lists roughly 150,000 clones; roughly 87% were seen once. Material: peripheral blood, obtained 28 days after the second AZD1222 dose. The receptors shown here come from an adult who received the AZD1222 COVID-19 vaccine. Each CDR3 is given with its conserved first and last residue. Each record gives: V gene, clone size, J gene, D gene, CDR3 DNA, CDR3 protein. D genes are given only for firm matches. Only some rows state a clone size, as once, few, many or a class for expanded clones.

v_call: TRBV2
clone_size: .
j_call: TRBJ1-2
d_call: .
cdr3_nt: TGTGCCAGCAGAGACCTATCGGCTAACTATGGCTACACCTTC
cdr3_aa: CASRDLSANYGYTF

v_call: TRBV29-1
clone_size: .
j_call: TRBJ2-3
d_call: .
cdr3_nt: TGCAGCGTACCAGACTTCACAGATACGCAGTATTTT
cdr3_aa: CSVPDFTDTQYF

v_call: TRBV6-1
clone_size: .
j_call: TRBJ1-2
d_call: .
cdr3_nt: TGTGCCAGCAGTGAAGCTAGCGTTGATGGCTACACCTTC
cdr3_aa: CASSEASVDGYTF

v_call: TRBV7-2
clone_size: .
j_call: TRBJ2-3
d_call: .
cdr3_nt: TGTGCCAGCAGCTTAATAGTCTCAGATACGCAGTATTTT
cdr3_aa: CASSLIVSDTQYF

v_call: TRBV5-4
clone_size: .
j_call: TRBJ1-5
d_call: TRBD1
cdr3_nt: TGTGCCAGCAGCTCGGGACAGGGGATCGGGCAGCCCCAGCATTTT
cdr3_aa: CASSSGQGIGQPQHF

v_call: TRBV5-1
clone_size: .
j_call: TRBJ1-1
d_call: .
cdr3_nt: TGCGCCAGCAGCGGGGGGTTAGAAGCTTTCTTT
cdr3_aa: CASSGGLEAFF

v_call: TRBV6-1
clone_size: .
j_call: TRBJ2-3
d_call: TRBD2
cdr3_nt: TGTGCCAGCAGTGACCGGACTAGCGGGGCCTACACAGATACGCAGTATTTT
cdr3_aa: CASSDRTSGAYTDTQYF

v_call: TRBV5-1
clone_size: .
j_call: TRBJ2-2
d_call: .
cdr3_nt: TGCGCCAGCAGCTTGGAGGGCGGGGAGCTGTTTTTT
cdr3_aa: CASSLEGGELFF

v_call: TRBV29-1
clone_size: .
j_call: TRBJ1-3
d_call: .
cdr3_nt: TGCAGCGTTGAAGAAGTAGCAGGCGCCGGAAACACCATATATTTT
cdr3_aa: CSVEEVAGAGNTIYF

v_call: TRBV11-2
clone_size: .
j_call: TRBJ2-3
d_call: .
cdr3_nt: TGTGCCAGCAGCATCGGGACGGAACCCCCGACGCAGTATTTT
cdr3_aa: CASSIGTEPPTQYF

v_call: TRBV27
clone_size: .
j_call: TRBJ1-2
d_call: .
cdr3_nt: TGTGCCAGCAGTCTTACGGAAAACTATGGCTACACCTTC
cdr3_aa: CASSLTENYGYTF

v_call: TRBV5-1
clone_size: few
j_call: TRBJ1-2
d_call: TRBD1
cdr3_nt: TGCGCCAGCAGCCAGGGACAGCATGGCTACACCTTC
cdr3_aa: CASSQGQHGYTF

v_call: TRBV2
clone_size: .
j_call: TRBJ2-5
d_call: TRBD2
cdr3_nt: TGTGCCAGCAGTCGGACTAGCGGGGGGGGCTTTGAGACCCAGTACTTC
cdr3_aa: CASSRTSGGGFETQYF

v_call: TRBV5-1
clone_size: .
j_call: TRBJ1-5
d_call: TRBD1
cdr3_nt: TGCGCCAGCAGCCCGGGACAGCCAAATCAGCCCCAGCATTTT
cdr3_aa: CASSPGQPNQPQHF

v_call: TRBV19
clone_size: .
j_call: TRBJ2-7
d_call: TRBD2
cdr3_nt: TGTGCCAGTAGTCCCCTCCCGGGACTAGTTTCCTACGAGCAGTACTTC
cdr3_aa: CASSPLPGLVSYEQYF

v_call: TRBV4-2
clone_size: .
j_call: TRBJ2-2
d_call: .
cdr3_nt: TGTGCCAGCAGCCTGCCACGGGGAACCGGGGAGCTGTTTTTT
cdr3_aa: CASSLPRGTGELFF

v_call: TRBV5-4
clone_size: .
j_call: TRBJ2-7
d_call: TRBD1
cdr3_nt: TGTGCCAGCAGCTCCTCCGGGACAGGGGGCTTCGGCGAGCAGTACTTC
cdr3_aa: CASSSSGTGGFGEQYF

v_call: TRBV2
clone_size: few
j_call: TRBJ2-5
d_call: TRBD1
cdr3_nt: TGTGCCAGCGGGACAGGGCTTAAGACCCAGTACTTC
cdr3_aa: CASGTGLKTQYF

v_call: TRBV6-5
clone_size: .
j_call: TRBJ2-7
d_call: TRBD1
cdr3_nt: TGTGCCAGCAGCTCAATGGACAGGGTGTCCTACGAGCAGTACTTC
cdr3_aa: CASSSMDRVSYEQYF

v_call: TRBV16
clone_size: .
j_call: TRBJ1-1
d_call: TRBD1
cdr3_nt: TGTGCCAGCAGCCAATCCCCCGGGACAGGGGATAGAACTGAAGCTTTCTTT
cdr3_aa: CASSQSPGTGDRTEAFF

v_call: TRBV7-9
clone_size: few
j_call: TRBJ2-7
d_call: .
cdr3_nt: TGTGCCAGCAGTCAGCCGGTGAGCGAGCAGTACTTC
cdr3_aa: CASSQPVSEQYF

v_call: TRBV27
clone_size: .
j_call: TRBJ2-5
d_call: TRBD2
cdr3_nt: TGTGCCAGCAGTCACCGAACTAGCGGGGGAGGGGAGACCCAGTACTTC
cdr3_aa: CASSHRTSGGGETQYF

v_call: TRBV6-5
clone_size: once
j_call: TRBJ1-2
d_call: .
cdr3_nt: TGTGCCATCGGGGGGGGATTCATTGGCTACACCTTC
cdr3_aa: CAIGGGFIGYTF

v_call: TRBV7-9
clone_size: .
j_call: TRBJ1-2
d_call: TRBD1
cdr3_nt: TGTGCCAGCAGCCACGGGGCCTCAGGGGGTGGCTACACCTTC
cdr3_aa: CASSHGASGGGYTF

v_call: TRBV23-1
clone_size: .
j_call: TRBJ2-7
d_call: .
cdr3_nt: TGCGCCAGCAGTCAATTGTACGAGCAGTACTTC
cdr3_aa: CASSQLYEQYF

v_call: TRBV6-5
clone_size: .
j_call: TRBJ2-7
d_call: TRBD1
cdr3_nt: TGTGCCAGCGCGGGACAGGGGCAGAGCGAGCAGTACTTC
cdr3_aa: CASAGQGQSEQYF

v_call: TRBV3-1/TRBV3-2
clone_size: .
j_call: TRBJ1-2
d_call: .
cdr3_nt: TGTGCCAGCAGCCAAGGAGGGGGAATCCGAGGGTATGGCTACACCTTC
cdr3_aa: CASSQGGGIRGYGYTF

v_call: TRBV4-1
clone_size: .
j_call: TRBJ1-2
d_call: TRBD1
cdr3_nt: TGCGCCAGCAGCCAAGACCCCCTTGGGACAGGGTTAAGTGGCTACACCTTC
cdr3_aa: CASSQDPLGTGLSGYTF